Listed here are 5 T cell receptor beta chains from one sample, sequenced in a study of T cell changes during pregnancy in multiple sclerosis. TCRdb keeps only in-frame clones here, not all; method: immunoSEQ multiplex PCR. The sample has under 75,000 clones; 91% are singletons. The sequencing here drew on peripheral blood, taken in the first trimester of pregnancy. These receptors originate from a female donor with multiple sclerosis, enrolled in a pregnancy study.

This chain joins TRBV10-3 and TRBJ2-7; tentative D call: TRBD1 (5 bases). Germline V gene sequence: CDR1 ENHRY, CDR2 SYGVKD. V shed 7 bases and J shed 0 bases, with 19 bases lying between them. The CDR3 contains 16 residues. The CDR3 nucleotides are TGTGCCATCACGGTTTCGCCAGGGCCGAGCTCCTACGAGCAGTACTTC. This sequence encodes CAITVSPGPSSYEQYF.

The chain is built from TRBV12-5 and TRBJ2-3, with TRBD2 identical over 9 bases. J lost 1 base, V lost 7 bases, and 6 bases had no gene match. Looked up from germline, CDR1 is LGHNT and CDR2 is FRNRAP. The CDR3 sequence is 15 residues long. CDR3: CASALRTSGTDTQYF. The CDR3 coding sequence is TGTGCTAGTGCCCTGAGGACTAGCGGCACAGATACGCAGTATTTT.

This chain connects TRBV5-1 to TRBJ2-7, with 9 bases identical to TRBD1. V gave up 7 bases and J gave up 6 bases; unmatched junction bases: 11. Germline CDR1 reads SGHRS; CDR2 reads YFSETQ. The CDR3 sequence is 14 residues long. The CDR3 sequence: CASGSGTGLFEQYF. CDR3 DNA: TGCGCCAGCGGATCCGGGACAGGGTTATTCGAGCAGTACTTC.

The chain combines TRBV6-1 with TRBJ2-7; 9 bases are shared with TRBD1. V trimming: 4 bases; J trimming: 3 bases; junction bases outside the gene matches: 7. Germline V lookup: CDR1 MNHNS, CDR2 SASEGT. CDR3 size: 15 residues. The CDR3, as DNA: TGTGCCAGCAGTGCCTCGGGACAGGGTTACTACGAGCAGTACTTC. As protein: CASSASGQGYYEQYF.

The chain is built from TRBV7-9 and TRBJ2-3; 9 bases are shared with TRBD2. The CDR3 sequence is 16 residues long. CDR1 and CDR2 from the germline V gene are SEHNR and FQNEAQ (reference sequence). J gave up 0 bases and V 5 bases, and 6 bases lay outside the gene matches. CDR3 DNA sequence: TGTGCCAGCAGCGGGCCTAGCGGGGCGAGCACAGATACGCAGTATTTT. Translating gives CASSGPSGASTDTQYF.